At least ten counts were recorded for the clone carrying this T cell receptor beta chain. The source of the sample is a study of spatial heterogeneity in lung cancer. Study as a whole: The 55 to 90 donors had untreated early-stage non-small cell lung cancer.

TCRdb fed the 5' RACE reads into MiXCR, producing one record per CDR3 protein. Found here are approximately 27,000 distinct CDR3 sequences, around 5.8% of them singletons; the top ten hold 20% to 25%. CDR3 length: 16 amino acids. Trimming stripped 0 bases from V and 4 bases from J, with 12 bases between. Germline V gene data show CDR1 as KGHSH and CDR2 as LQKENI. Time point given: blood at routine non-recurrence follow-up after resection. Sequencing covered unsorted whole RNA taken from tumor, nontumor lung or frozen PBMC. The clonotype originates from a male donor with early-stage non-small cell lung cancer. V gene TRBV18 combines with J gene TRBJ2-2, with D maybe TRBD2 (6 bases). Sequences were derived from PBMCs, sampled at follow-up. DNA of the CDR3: TGTGCCAGCTCACCACCGCTGACAGCGGGCACCGGGGAGCTGTTTTTT. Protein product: CASSPPLTAGTGELFF.